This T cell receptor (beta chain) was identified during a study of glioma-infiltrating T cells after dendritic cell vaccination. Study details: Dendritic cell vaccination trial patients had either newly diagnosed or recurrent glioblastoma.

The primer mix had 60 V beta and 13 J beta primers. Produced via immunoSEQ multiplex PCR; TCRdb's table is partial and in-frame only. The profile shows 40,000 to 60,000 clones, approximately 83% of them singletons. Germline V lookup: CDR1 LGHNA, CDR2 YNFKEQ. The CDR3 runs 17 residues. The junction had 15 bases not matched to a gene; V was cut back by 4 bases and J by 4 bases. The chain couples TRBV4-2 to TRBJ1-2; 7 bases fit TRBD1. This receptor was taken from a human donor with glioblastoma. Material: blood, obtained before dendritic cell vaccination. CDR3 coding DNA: TGTGCCAGCAGCCTCGGGTCCTCAGGGGGGAAGCTCTATGGCTACACCTTC. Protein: CASSLGSSGGKLYGYTF.